A selection of T cell receptor beta chains follows, all from one sample in a study of siplizumab effects on memory and regulatory T cells. The assay was immunoSEQ multiplex PCR, and TCRdb's table has in-frame clones only and misses some. In the table there are 95,000 to 100,000 clones, around 90% of which are singletons. The specimen was non-Treg CD4+ T cells sorted from blood. Receptors originate from a human donor in good health. The CDR3 runs from the conserved cysteine through the conserved F or W. A D gene is named only where the DNA matches it firmly.

v_gene	j_gene	d_gene	CDR3aa	CDR3nt
TRBV19	TRBJ2-1	NA	CASSLGRGLLNEQFF	TGTGCCAGTAGTCTAGGGCGGGGGCTGCTCAATGAGCAGTTCTTC
TRBV6-5	TRBJ2-7	NA	CASTREGLSYEQYF	TGTGCCAGCACCCGGGAAGGGCTATCCTACGAGCAGTACTTC
TRBV18	TRBJ1-2	TRBD1	CASSPGTGSNYGYTF	TGTGCCAGCTCACCAGGGACAGGATCTAACTATGGCTACACCTTC
TRBV6-1	TRBJ1-2	NA	CASSENGYGYTF	TGTGCCAGCAGTGAAAACGGCTATGGCTACACCTTC
TRBV5-1	TRBJ1-2	NA	CASSFRGIYGYTF	TGCGCCAGCAGCTTCCGGGGCATCTATGGCTACACCTTC
TRBV4-3	TRBJ1-1	NA	CASSQERGTEAFF	TGCGCCAGCAGCCAAGAGAGGGGTACTGAAGCTTTCTTT
TRBV10-3	TRBJ2-5	TRBD2	CAISGASGRGQETQYF	TGTGCCATCAGTGGAGCTAGCGGTCGGGGACAAGAGACCCAGTACTTC
TRBV19	TRBJ1-5	NA	CASSAYNQPQHF	TGTGCCAGTAGTGCCTACAATCAGCCCCAGCATTTT
TRBV18	TRBJ2-5	NA	CASSQPSSETQYF	TGTGCCAGCTCACAACCGAGTTCGGAGACCCAGTACTTC
TRBV2	TRBJ1-3	TRBD1	CASSRDRGQGNTIYF	TGTGCCAGCAGCCGGGACAGGGGGCAAGGAAACACCATATATTTT
TRBV5-6	TRBJ2-7	NA	CASSVETYEQYF	TGTGCCAGCAGCGTAGAGACCTACGAGCAGTACTTC
TRBV4-2	TRBJ2-7	TRBD2	CASSLLAGGSYEQYF	TGTGCCAGCAGCTTACTAGCGGGTGGATCCTACGAGCAGTACTTC
TRBV7-3	TRBJ2-7	NA	CASSLDGGRGYEQYF	TGTGCCAGCAGCCTCGACGGGGGTAGAGGCTACGAGCAGTACTTC
TRBV2	TRBJ1-5	TRBD1	CASNRGWGQPQHF	TGTGCCAGCAACAGGGGGTGGGGGCAGCCCCAGCATTTT
TRBV5-1	TRBJ2-5	NA	CASSLQASETQYF	TGCGCCAGCAGCTTGCAGGCGTCAGAGACCCAGTACTTC
TRBV29-1	TRBJ2-7	TRBD2	CSVWTSGEYEQYF	TGCAGCGTCTGGACTAGCGGTGAATACGAGCAGTACTTC
TRBV6-5	TRBJ1-5	NA	CASSPQALSNQPQHF	TGTGCCAGCAGCCCACAGGCCTTAAGCAATCAGCCCCAGCATTTT